A selection of T cell receptor beta chains follows, all from one sample in a study of blood T cell repertoires in COVID-19. Generated by immunoSEQ multiplex PCR, the TCRdb table keeps only in-frame clones and is missing some. The table has approximately 67,000 clones, around 87% seen once. What was sequenced was peripheral blood. Receptors were obtained from a man aged 50 to 59 with active COVID-19. CDR3s include the opening cysteine and the closing phenylalanine or tryptophan. Each record gives: J gene, V gene, D gene, clone size, CDR3 protein, CDR3 DNA. A D gene is named only where the DNA matches it firmly. The listing skips clone size in some rows; elsewhere it reads once, few, many or a size class.

TRBJ2-1,TRBV7-2,-,-,CASSFSSGKHNEQFF,TGTGCCAGCAGCTTTTCTTCGGGGAAACACAATGAGCAGTTCTTC
TRBJ1-5,TRBV4-2,-,-,CASSQVTGGDYSNQPQHF,TGTGCCAGCAGCCAAGTAACTGGAGGGGATTATAGCAATCAGCCCCAGCATTTT
TRBJ1-1,TRBV13,TRBD1,-,CASSPQPGQGTAEAFF,TGTGCCAGCAGCCCACAGCCGGGACAGGGAACAGCTGAAGCTTTCTTT
TRBJ1-2,TRBV5-8,-,-,CASRRQLNGYTF,TGTGCCAGCAGGCGACAGCTTAATGGCTACACCTTC
TRBJ2-7,TRBV15,TRBD2,-,CATSGRLAGVSEQYF,TGTGCCACCAGCGGAAGACTAGCGGGAGTTAGCGAGCAGTACTTC
TRBJ2-1,TRBV7-2,TRBD1,-,CASSLGRGRGYNEQFF,TGTGCCAGCAGCTTAGGACGCGGCAGGGGGTACAATGAGCAGTTCTTC
TRBJ2-5,TRBV12-3/TRBV12-4,-,-,CASTHRQKETQYF,TGTGCCAGCACTCATCGACAGAAAGAGACCCAGTACTTC
TRBJ1-2,TRBV4-1,-,few,CASSPSGGYLGYTF,TGCGCCAGCAGCCCTAGCGGCGGGTATCTCGGCTACACCTTC
TRBJ1-2,TRBV6-4,TRBD1,-,CASSEWTGGASGYTF,TGTGCCAGCAGTGAATGGACAGGGGGCGCGAGTGGCTACACCTTC
TRBJ1-2,TRBV9,-,once,CASSRSGGNYGYTF,TGTGCCAGCAGCCGATCGGGGGGTAACTATGGCTACACCTTC
TRBJ2-7,TRBV11-2,TRBD2,-,CASSLGASGSYEQYF,TGTGCCAGCAGCTTAGGTGCTAGCGGGTCCTACGAGCAGTACTTC
TRBJ1-6,TRBV11-2,TRBD1,-,CASSSNPRDRGNSPLHF,TGTGCCAGCAGCTCAAACCCCCGGGACAGGGGTAATTCACCCCTCCACTTT
TRBJ2-2,TRBV7-6,-,few,CASSLASPSPGGELFF,TGTGCCAGCAGCTTAGCGTCACCGAGCCCAGGCGGGGAGCTGTTTTTT
TRBJ2-2,TRBV5-6,-,once,CASSLGTAGPTGELFF,TGTGCCAGCAGCTTGGGAACAGCCGGCCCCACCGGGGAGCTGTTTTTT
TRBJ1-4,TRBV30,-,-,CAWSVTGSTEKLFF,TGTGCCTGGAGTGTAACGGGATCGACCGAAAAACTGTTTTTT
TRBJ1-1,TRBV7-2,-,-,CASSLANRRNTEAFF,TGTGCCAGCAGCTTAGCGAACAGGAGGAACACTGAAGCTTTCTTT
TRBJ1-2,TRBV6-5,-,-,CASRAGDYGYTF,TGTGCCAGCAGAGCCGGGGACTATGGCTACACCTTC
TRBJ2-7,TRBV6-5,TRBD1,-,CASRPGTANYEQYF,TGTGCCAGCAGACCCGGGACAGCTAACTACGAGCAGTACTTC
TRBJ1-1,TRBV2,-,-,CASSEAGEGKTEAFF,TGTGCCAGCAGTGAAGCGGGGGAGGGAAAAACTGAAGCTTTCTTT
TRBJ2-7,TRBV9,TRBD2,-,CASSVEPSGRAYEQYF,TGTGCCAGCAGCGTAGAGCCCAGCGGGAGGGCCTACGAGCAGTACTTC
TRBJ1-3,TRBV5-5,-,-,CASSLAGGSSGNTIYF,TGTGCCAGCAGCTTGGCCGGGGGAAGCTCTGGAAACACCATATATTTT
TRBJ2-1,TRBV10-3,TRBD2,-,CAISERSGSGNEQFF,TGTGCCATCAGTGAGCGCAGCGGGAGTGGGAATGAGCAGTTCTTC
TRBJ2-2,TRBV5-5,TRBD1,-,CASSAGQGNTGELFF,TGTGCCAGCAGCGCAGGACAGGGGAACACCGGGGAGCTGTTTTTT
TRBJ2-5,TRBV3-1/TRBV3-2,-,-,CASSHSEGSGETQYF,TGTGCCAGCAGCCATTCGGAAGGATCAGGGGAGACCCAGTACTTC
TRBJ1-2,TRBV5-4,-,once,CASSLARARYGYTF,TGTGCCAGCAGCTTGGCCAGGGCGAGGTATGGCTACACCTTC
TRBJ2-2,TRBV28,-,once,CASRLTGPNTGELFF,TGTGCCAGCAGACTGACAGGACCGAACACCGGGGAGCTGTTTTTT
TRBJ2-7,TRBV28,-,-,CATVRGADYEQYF,TGTGCCACAGTCCGTGGGGCAGACTACGAGCAGTACTTC
TRBJ1-1,TRBV4-2,TRBD1,-,CASSPTGGRGTEAFF,TGTGCCAGCAGCCCGACAGGGGGCCGGGGCACTGAAGCTTTCTTT
TRBJ1-1,TRBV5-1,-,once,CASSPVGWGMNTEAFF,TGCGCCAGCAGCCCCGTTGGGTGGGGCATGAACACTGAAGCTTTCTTT
TRBJ2-7,TRBV5-4,TRBD2,-,CASKVDSGGYEQYF,TGTGCCAGCAAGGTCGATTCGGGAGGCTACGAGCAGTACTTC
TRBJ1-5,TRBV9,-,once,CASSPSGWGPQPQHF,TGTGCCAGCAGCCCTTCTGGGTGGGGGCCTCAGCCCCAGCATTTT
TRBJ1-2,TRBV7-2,TRBD1,-,CASSAYGTGAGYGYTF,TGTGCCAGCAGCGCATACGGGACAGGGGCGGGCTATGGCTACACCTTC
TRBJ1-1,TRBV28,-,-,CASSLVYSNTEAFF,TGTGCCAGCAGTTTAGTCTACTCGAACACTGAAGCTTTCTTT
TRBJ2-7,TRBV20-1,-,-,CSASGGGGSYEQYF,TGCAGTGCTAGTGGTGGAGGTGGTTCCTACGAGCAGTACTTC
TRBJ2-3,TRBV5-5,TRBD2,-,CASSLLGTSGMRTDTQYF,TGTGCCAGCAGCTTATTGGGGACTAGCGGGATGAGAACAGATACGCAGTATTTT
TRBJ2-3,TRBV7-2,TRBD1,once,CASSPGQNTDTQYF,TGTGCCAGCAGCCCGGGACAGAACACAGATACGCAGTATTTT
TRBJ1-3,TRBV7-2,-,-,CASSLASGDGSGNTIYF,TGTGCCAGCAGCTTAGCGAGCGGGGACGGCTCTGGAAACACCATATATTTT
TRBJ1-2,TRBV28,-,-,CASGRAGQGGFYGYTF,TGTGCCAGCGGACGAGCAGGGCAGGGTGGTTTCTATGGCTACACCTTC
TRBJ1-6,TRBV5-6,-,-,CASSLDGRSSYNSPLHF,TGTGCCAGCAGCTTGGATGGCAGAAGCTCCTATAATTCACCCCTCCACTTT
TRBJ1-5,TRBV27,-,-,CATSPHSYYSNQPQHF,TGTGCCACCAGCCCCCACAGCTATTATAGCAATCAGCCCCAGCATTTT
TRBJ2-5,TRBV28,-,-,CASSLTTGETQYF,TGTGCCAGCAGTTTGACGACTGGGGAGACCCAGTACTTC
TRBJ1-3,TRBV10-3,TRBD1,once,CAISKTGGSGNTIYF,TGTGCCATCAGTAAAACAGGGGGATCTGGAAACACCATATATTTT
TRBJ2-5,TRBV30,TRBD1,-,CAWSRARQGPVETQYF,TGTGCCTGGAGTCGCGCGAGACAGGGTCCCGTAGAGACCCAGTACTTC
TRBJ2-3,TRBV7-3,-,-,CASSFRRADTQYF,TGTGCCAGCAGCTTTCGCAGGGCAGATACGCAGTATTTT
TRBJ1-5,TRBV6-5,-,-,CASSYDPAGGQPQHF,TGTGCCAGCAGTTACGATCCGGCGGGGGGTCAGCCCCAGCATTTT
TRBJ1-2,TRBV28,-,-,CASSFLDINYGYTF,TGTGCCAGCAGTTTCCTGGACATAAACTATGGCTACACCTTC
TRBJ2-6,TRBV9,-,-,CASSLPSVWANVLTF,TGTGCCAGCAGCCTCCCTAGCGTGTGGGCCAACGTCCTGACTTTC
TRBJ1-1,TRBV9,-,-,CASSNALGQYTEAFF,TGTGCCAGCAGCAACGCTCTTGGACAGTACACTGAAGCTTTCTTT
TRBJ1-5,TRBV6-1,-,-,CASSEQAYSNQPQHF,TGTGCCAGCAGTGAACAGGCGTATAGCAATCAGCCCCAGCATTTT
TRBJ1-5,TRBV7-2,TRBD1,-,CASSLQGGAYNQPQHF,TGTGCCAGCAGCTTACAGGGGGGCGCATACAATCAGCCCCAGCATTTT
TRBJ1-5,TRBV28,TRBD1,-,CASSSRGIILLGGPNQPQHF,TGTGCCAGCAGTTCCAGGGGGATAATCCTCCTGGGTGGCCCTAATCAGCCCCAGCATTTT
TRBJ2-7,TRBV3-1/TRBV3-2,-,few,CASSPPREQGVEQYF,TGTGCCAGCAGCCCCCCTCGCGAACAGGGAGTTGAGCAGTACTTC
TRBJ1-4,TRBV5-8,TRBD1,-,CASSKSTGANEKLFF,TGTGCCAGCAGCAAATCGACAGGGGCAAATGAAAAACTGTTTTTT
TRBJ2-7,TRBV19,-,-,CASSILVGYEQYF,TGTGCCAGTAGTATACTAGTCGGGTACGAGCAGTACTTC
TRBJ1-5,TRBV7-9,-,-,CASSLGRDNQPQHF,TGTGCCAGCAGCTTAGGCAGGGACAATCAGCCCCAGCATTTT
TRBJ1-4,TRBV15,-,-,CATSLLRGREKLFF,TGTGCCACCAGCCTCCTGCGCGGGAGGGAAAAACTGTTTTTT
TRBJ2-3,TRBV9,TRBD1,-,CASSAGQGPDTQYF,TGTGCCAGCAGCGCCGGACAGGGGCCAGATACGCAGTATTTT
TRBJ2-2,TRBV10-3,TRBD1,few,CATERTGASAGELFF,TGTGCCACTGAGCGGACAGGGGCGTCCGCCGGGGAGCTGTTTTTT
TRBJ2-3,TRBV5-5,-,-,CASSLRAPTSTDTQYF,TGTGCCAGCAGCTTGAGAGCTCCCACCAGCACAGATACGCAGTATTTT